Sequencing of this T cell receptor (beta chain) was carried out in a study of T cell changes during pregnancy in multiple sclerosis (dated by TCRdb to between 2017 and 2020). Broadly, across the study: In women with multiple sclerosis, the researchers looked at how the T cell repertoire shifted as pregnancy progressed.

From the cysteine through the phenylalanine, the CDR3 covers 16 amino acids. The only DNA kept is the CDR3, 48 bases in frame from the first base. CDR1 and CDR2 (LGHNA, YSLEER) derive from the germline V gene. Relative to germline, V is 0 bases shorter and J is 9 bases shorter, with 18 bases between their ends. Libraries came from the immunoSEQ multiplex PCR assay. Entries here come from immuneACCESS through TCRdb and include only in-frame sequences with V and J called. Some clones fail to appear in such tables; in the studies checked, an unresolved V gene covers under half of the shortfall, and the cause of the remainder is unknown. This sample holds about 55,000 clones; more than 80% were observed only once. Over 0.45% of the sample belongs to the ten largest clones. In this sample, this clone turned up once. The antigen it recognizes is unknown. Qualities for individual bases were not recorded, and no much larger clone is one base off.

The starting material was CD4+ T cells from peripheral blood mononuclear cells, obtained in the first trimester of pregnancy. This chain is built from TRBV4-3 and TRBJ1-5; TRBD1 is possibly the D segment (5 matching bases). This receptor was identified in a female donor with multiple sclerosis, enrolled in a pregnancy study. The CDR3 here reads CASSQDAGGAGAPQHF. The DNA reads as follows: TGCGCCAGCAGCCAAGATGCTGGAGGGGCTGGTGCGCCCCAGCATTTT.